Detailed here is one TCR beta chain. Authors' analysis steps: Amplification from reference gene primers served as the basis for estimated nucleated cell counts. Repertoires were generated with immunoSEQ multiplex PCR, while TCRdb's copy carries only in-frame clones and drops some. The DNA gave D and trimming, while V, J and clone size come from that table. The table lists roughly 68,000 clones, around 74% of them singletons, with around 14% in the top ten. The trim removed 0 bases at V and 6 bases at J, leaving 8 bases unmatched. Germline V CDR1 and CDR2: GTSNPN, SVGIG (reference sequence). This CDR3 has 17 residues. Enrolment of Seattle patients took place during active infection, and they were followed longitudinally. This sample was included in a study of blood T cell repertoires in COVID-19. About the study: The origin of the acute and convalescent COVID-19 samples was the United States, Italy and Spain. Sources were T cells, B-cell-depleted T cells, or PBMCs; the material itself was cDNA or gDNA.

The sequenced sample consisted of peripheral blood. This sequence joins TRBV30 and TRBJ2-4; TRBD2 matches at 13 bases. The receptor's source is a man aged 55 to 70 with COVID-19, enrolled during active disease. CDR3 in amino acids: CAWSVQGLAGLGNIQYF. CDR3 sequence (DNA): TGTGCCTGGAGTGTACAGGGACTAGCGGGACTTGGAAACATTCAGTACTTC.